These T cell receptor beta chains were read from a single sample in a study of T cell repertoires in cytomegalovirus infection. For these TCRs, the target antigens are not known. TCRdb passed the reads through MiXCR, listing each CDR3 protein once. The data show some 800,000 distinct CDR3 sequences, about 30% seen once. Sequences were derived from cultured CD8+ T cells from PBMCs, sampled from culture after CMV antigen stimulation. These receptors were taken from a human donor in good health (CMV status not recorded). Some clones in this sample may be carry-over from other donors' samples. CDR3s include the opening cysteine and the closing phenylalanine or tryptophan. The order of the fields is J gene, clone size, V gene, D gene, CDR3 protein, CDR3 DNA. D genes are given only for firm matches. Size is stated for part of the rows, as once, few or many counts, or as a class when the clone is expanded.

J: TRBJ2-2; size: many; V: TRBV7-2; D: TRBD1; CDR3: CASSLLGTETGELFF; DNA: TGTGCCAGCAGTCTCCTAGGGACAGAGACCGGGGAGCTGTTTTTT
J: TRBJ2-2; size: -; V: TRBV7-9; D: -; CDR3: CASSFGTDYTNTGELFF; DNA: TGTGCCAGCAGCTTTGGTACGGACTACACGAACACCGGGGAGCTGTTTTTT
J: TRBJ1-2; size: -; V: TRBV27; D: -; CDR3: CASLGGYCYTF; DNA: TGTGCCAGCCTGGGGGGCTATTGCTACACCTTC
J: TRBJ1-4; size: -; V: TRBV6-2/TRBV6-3; D: -; CDR3: CASKSRSGTWLGEKLFF; DNA: TGTGCCAGCAAATCTCGCTCCGGGACATGGCTAGGCGAAAAACTGTTTTTT
J: TRBJ1-5; size: few; V: TRBV19; D: TRBD1; CDR3: CASIDRGRNQPQHF; DNA: TGTGCCAGTATCGACAGGGGGCGGAATCAGCCCCAGCATTTT
J: TRBJ2-2; size: -; V: TRBV6-5; D: -; CDR3: CASSYSGGSAGELFF; DNA: TGTGCCAGCAGTTACTCGGGGGGTAGCGCCGGGGAGCTGTTTTTT
J: TRBJ1-5; size: many; V: TRBV7-2; D: -; CDR3: CASSLGGGKGGQPQHF; DNA: TGTGCCAGCAGCTTAGGCGGGGGAAAGGGAGGTCAGCCCCAGCATTTT
J: TRBJ2-3; size: -; V: TRBV12-3/TRBV12-4; D: TRBD2; CDR3: CASSPPSGGAQVDTQYF; DNA: TGTGCCAGCAGTCCGCCCAGCGGGGGGGCCCAGGTAGATACGCAGTATTTT
J: TRBJ2-5; size: -; V: TRBV7-9; D: -; CDR3: CASSWVGTHQETQYF; DNA: TGTGCCAGCAGCTGGGTGGGGACACACCAAGAGACCCAGTACTTC
J: TRBJ2-5; size: many; V: TRBV7-8; D: -; CDR3: CASSLAYYQETQYF; DNA: TGTGCCAGCAGCTTAGCCTACTACCAAGAGACCCAGTACTTC
J: TRBJ2-5; size: many; V: TRBV7-2; D: TRBD2; CDR3: CASSLMPGGETQYF; DNA: TGTGCCAGCAGCTTAATGCCCGGGGGGGAGACCCAGTACTTC
J: TRBJ1-5; size: few; V: TRBV28; D: -; CDR3: CASYFGGYSNQPQHF; DNA: TGTGCCAGCTACTTCGGAGGTTATAGCAATCAGCCCCAGCATTTT
J: TRBJ2-1; size: -; V: TRBV5-1; D: -; CDR3: CASSLGSVSYNEQFF; DNA: TGCGCCAGCAGCTTGGGGTCGGTCTCCTACAATGAGCAGTTCTTC
J: TRBJ2-1; size: -; V: TRBV7-6; D: -; CDR3: CASSALSGDNEQFF; DNA: TGTGCCAGCAGCGCACTGTCCGGCGACAATGAGCAGTTCTTC
J: TRBJ2-5; size: few; V: TRBV4-1; D: -; CDR3: CASSKTLGTDQTQYF; DNA: TGCGCCAGCAGCAAGACCCTTGGGACCGATCAGACCCAGTACTTC
J: TRBJ2-1; size: few; V: TRBV6-8; D: TRBD2; CDR3: CASSPQLAVNNEQFF; DNA: TGTGCCAGCAGTCCCCAACTAGCGGTGAACAATGAGCAGTTCTTC